Below, 4 T cell receptor beta chains from the same sample are listed, as sequenced in a study of blood T cell repertoires in COVID-19. Clones were sequenced by immunoSEQ multiplex PCR, and TCRdb holds only the in-frame ones, with some missing. The data show roughly 180,000 clones, 81% seen once. The material sequenced was peripheral blood. The receptors here all came from a woman aged 35 to 49 with COVID-19, enrolled during active disease.

The chain is built from TRBV9 and TRBJ2-1, with TRBD2 matching 9 bases. This CDR3 spans 14 amino acids. Germline V lookup: CDR1 SGDLS, CDR2 YYNGEE. After removal of 0 bases from V and 9 bases from J, the junction contained 4 bases not matched to a gene. The chain's CDR3 is CASSVEGLAIEQFF. CDR3 DNA sequence: TGTGCCAGCAGCGTAGAAGGACTAGCGATTGAGCAGTTCTTC.

The genes are TRBV2 and TRBJ1-1; weak D call: TRBD1 (5 bases). V dropped 9 bases and J dropped 5 bases, with 13 bases sitting between them. Looked up from germline, CDR1 is SNHLY and CDR2 is FYNNEI. The CDR3 length is 12 residues. The DNA of the CDR3 is TGTGCCAGGAGCGCGGGGGGAACTGAAGCTTTCTTT. It specifies CARSAGGTEAFF.

The V gene is TRBV3-1 (or the pseudogene TRBV3-2), the J gene TRBJ2-3; D not certain. Germline assignment: CDR1 LGHDT and CDR2 YNNKEL (reference sequence). V was shortened by 6 bases and J by 2 bases, with 3 bases between the two germline ends. This CDR3 is built from 11 residues. CDR3 region: CASSYTDTQYF. The CDR3 nucleotides read TGTGCCAGCAGTTACACAGATACGCAGTATTTT.

The rearrangement links TRBV5-4 to TRBJ1-6; D gene unclear. Trimming cost V 0 bases and J 9 bases, with 7 bases left between them. There are 13 residues in the CDR3. Germline CDR1 is SGHNT and CDR2 is YYREEE (reference sequence). The CDR3 nucleotides are TGTGCCAGCAGCTTGGACGGGAGTTCACCCCTCCACTTT. Translated: CASSLDGSSPLHF.